These 14 T cell receptor beta chains were all obtained from the same sample, sequenced in a study of T cells in Graves' hyperthyroidism and ophthalmopathy. The CDR3 regions of TCR beta were amplified from RNA transcripts. Carried out on the TCR CDR3, a first-round RT-PCR used the HTBI primer set. TCRdb re-derived calls from the multiplex PCR reads in MiXCR, one entry per CDR3 protein. The sample carries 500,000 to 800,000 distinct CDR3 sequences, 14% recorded once. The sample consisted of blood. Every receptor here comes from a woman in her 50s with Graves' ophthalmopathy.

This clonotype was seen at least ten times. V usage is TRBV20-1 and J usage is TRBJ2-7, with 9 bases matching TRBD1. CDR1 is DFQATT, CDR2 SNEGSKA, per germline (reference sequence). Germline trimming cut 1 base from V and 5 bases from J; bases unmatched to any gene: 6. The CDR3 runs to 14 residues. The CDR3 bases are TGCAGTGCTAGAGCACAGGGGGCTCCCGACGAGCAGTACTTC. This gives the protein CSARAQGAPDEQYF.

This chain links TRBV19 with TRBJ2-7, with 10 positions matching TRBD2. With V trimmed by 3 bases and J by 6 bases, 8 bases remained unmatched. The V gene's germline CDR1 is LNHDA and CDR2 SQIVND (reference sequence). The CDR3 contains 15 residues. The CDR3 region is CASSMTLAGVFEQYF. The CDR3 DNA reads as TGTGCCAGTAGTATGACGCTAGCGGGAGTTTTCGAGCAGTACTTC.

Ten or more counts support this clonotype. CDR3 nucleotides: TGCAGTGCTAGAGATCCGGCGAGGGTGACAGATACGCAGTATTTT. Encoded protein: CSARDPARVTDTQYF. The genes are TRBV20-1 and TRBJ2-3; TRBD2 might be the D (5 bases). This CDR3 has 15 residues. The V end was cut by 0 bases, the J end by 3 bases, with 13 bases between. Germline-derived CDR1 and CDR2 are DFQATT and SNEGSKA (reference sequence).

This clonotype showed up many times. The gene calls are TRBV28 and TRBJ2-7; 8 bases map to TRBD1. The germline V gene has CDR1 MDHEN and CDR2 SYDVKM. This CDR3 spans 15 amino acids. J gave up 2 bases and V 5 bases, and 8 bases lay outside the gene matches. CDR3 nucleotide sequence: TGTGCCAGCAGTCAAATCTTGGACAGGGCCTACGAGCAGTACTTC. It translates to CASSQILDRAYEQYF.

This clonotype was observed many times. The rearrangement joins TRBV5-4 to TRBJ2-3, with D tentatively TRBD2 (5 bases). Per the germline V gene, CDR1 is SGHNT and CDR2 is YYREEE (reference sequence). The length of the CDR3 is 15 residues. Trimming removed 8 bases from V and 0 bases from J, with 16 bases in between. The DNA for the CDR3 is TGTGCCAGTTTCCCCCCCCCGGGAAGCACAGATACGCAGTATTTT. Translated, it gives CASFPPPGSTDTQYF.

This clonotype was seen at least ten times. This sequence joins TRBV27 and TRBJ2-7; D remains unclear. The length of the CDR3 is 13 residues. V lost 0 bases, J lost 3 bases, and 6 bases lay in between. Looked up from germline, CDR1 is MNHEY and CDR2 is SMNVEV (reference sequence). CDR3 DNA: TGTGCCAGCAGTTTATCTTGGCACTACGAGCAGTACTTC. Protein product: CASSLSWHYEQYF.

This clonotype was counted at least ten times. The chain links TRBV20-1 to TRBJ2-3; D possibly corresponds to TRBD2 (5 bases). The V end lost 3 bases, the J end lost 6 bases, and 10 bases lay between the germline ends. Germline V lookup: CDR1 DFQATT, CDR2 SNEGSKA (reference sequence). This CDR3 is 12 amino acids long. The CDR3 is CSASSRADTQYF. The CDR3 DNA sequence: TGCAGTGCTAGTTCGCGGGCGGATACGCAGTATTTT.

J is TRBJ1-2 and V is TRBV4-2, with 8 bases lining up with TRBD1. This CDR3 is built from 16 residues. Germline lookup yields CDR1 LGHNA and CDR2 YNFKEQ. The V gene end was trimmed by 0 bases and the J gene end by 7 bases; junction bases not matched to a gene: 10. CDR3 loop: CASSQDRQGALFGYTF. DNA of the CDR3: TGTGCCAGCAGCCAAGATCGGCAGGGGGCATTGTTTGGCTACACCTTC.

A few counts support this clonotype. The chain has TRBV9 and TRBJ1-2; D is perhaps TRBD1 (5 bases). Between the trimmed V and J ends, which lost 0 bases and 2 bases, there was a span of 8 bases. Looked up from germline, CDR1 is SGDLS and CDR2 is YYNGEE. CDR3 length equals 14 residues. The CDR3 DNA reads as TGTGCCAGCAGCGTAGTGGACAACAACTATGGCTACACCTTC. Its protein product is CASSVVDNNYGYTF.

This chain uses TRBV2 with TRBJ2-2; 10 bases align to TRBD2. The CDR3 runs 15 residues. Germline V gene sequence: CDR1 SNHLY, CDR2 FYNNEI. The trim removed 4 bases at V and 6 bases at J, leaving 5 bases unmatched. In DNA form, the CDR3 reads TGTGCCAGCAGTGGCAGCGGGAGGGCCGCCGGGGAGCTGTTTTTT. This encodes CASSGSGRAAGELFF.

As regards this clonotype: It may be a read error: a sequence one base away is much more abundant. This chain connects TRBV11-3 to TRBJ2-7; D is ambiguous. This CDR3 has 13 residues. Germline CDR1 SGHNT, CDR2 YENEEA. The CDR3 sequence is CASSALQSYEQHF. DNA for the CDR3: TGTGCCAGCAGCGCGCTACAGTCCTACGAGCAGCACTTC.

This chain connects TRBV7-9 to TRBJ2-5; D gene ambiguous. This CDR3 is built from 17 residues. CDR1 and CDR2 (germline): SEHNR, FQNEAQ (reference sequence). V dropped 7 bases and J dropped 1 base, with 22 bases sitting between them. Here the CDR3 reads CASTSSGVTVSQETQYF. CDR3 DNA sequence: TGTGCCAGCACCTCTAGTGGGGTTACGGTTTCCCAAGAGACCCAGTACTTC.

There are many counts of this clonotype. V and J are TRBV3-1 and TRBJ2-1; 12 bases fit TRBD2. V lost 4 bases and J lost 3; bases outside the gene matches: 7. Germline CDR1 is LGHDT and CDR2 is YNNKEL (reference sequence). The CDR3 spans 17 residues. The CDR3 here is CASSPFRTSGIYNEQFF. As DNA, the CDR3 is TGTGCCAGCAGCCCTTTCCGGACTAGCGGGATCTACAATGAGCAGTTCTTC.

This clonotype was counted at least ten times. This chain connects TRBV11-2 to TRBJ2-1, with 8 bases that match TRBD2. The CDR3 has 15 residues. Germline lookup yields CDR1 SGHAT and CDR2 FQNNGV. The trim removed 6 bases at V and 8 bases at J, leaving 12 bases unmatched. The DNA of the CDR3 is TGTGCCAGCAGGCATGTACTAGCGGCCTTGTATGAGCAGTTCTTC. Protein: CASRHVLAALYEQFF.